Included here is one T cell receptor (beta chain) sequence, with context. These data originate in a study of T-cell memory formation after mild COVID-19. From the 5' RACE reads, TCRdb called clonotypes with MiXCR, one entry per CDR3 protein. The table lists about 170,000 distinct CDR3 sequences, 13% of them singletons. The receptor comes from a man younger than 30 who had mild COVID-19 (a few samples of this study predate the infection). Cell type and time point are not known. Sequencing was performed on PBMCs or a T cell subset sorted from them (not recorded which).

In nucleotides, the CDR3 is TGTGCCAGCAGCTTAGCAGGGGAGGAAAACACCATATATTTT. It translates to CASSLAGEENTIYF. The J gene is TRBJ1-3, the V gene TRBV7-2, with D possibly being TRBD1 (5 bases). Germline-derived CDR1 and CDR2 are SGHTA and FQGNSA. There are 14 residues in the CDR3. V dropped 0 bases and J dropped 6 bases, with 9 bases sitting between them.